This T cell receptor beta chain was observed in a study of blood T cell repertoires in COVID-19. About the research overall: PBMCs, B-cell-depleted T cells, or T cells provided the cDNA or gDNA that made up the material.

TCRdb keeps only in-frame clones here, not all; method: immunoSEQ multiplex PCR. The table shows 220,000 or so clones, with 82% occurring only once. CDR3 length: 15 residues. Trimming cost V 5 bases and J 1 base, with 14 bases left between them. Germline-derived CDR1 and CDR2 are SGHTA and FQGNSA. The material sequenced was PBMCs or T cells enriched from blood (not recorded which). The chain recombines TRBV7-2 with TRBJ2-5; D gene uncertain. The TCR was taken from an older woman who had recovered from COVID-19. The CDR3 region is CASSLLRLAQETQYF. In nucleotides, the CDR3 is TGTGCCAGCAGCCTCCTCCGACTCGCCCAAGAGACCCAGTACTTC.